The entry that follows covers one TCR beta chain sequence. No antigen is known for it. Germline V gene lookup returns CDR1 SGHRS and CDR2 YFSETQ. This CDR3 spans 15 amino acids. Trimming shortened V by 0 bases and J by 1 base, and 8 bases separated the two germline ends. A universal primer site was created by template switching, with the cDNA bearing unique molecular identifiers. From the 5' RACE reads, TCRdb called clonotypes with MiXCR, one entry per CDR3 protein. The sample holds 350,000 to 500,000 distinct CDR3 sequences, 15% to 20% seen once. The data were obtained in a study of identical twins. Study-level findings and limits: Beta clonotypes that were abundant in cord blood contained fewer insertions, a pattern absent from memory repertoires.

Sequenced sample: naive T cells sorted from blood. The chain links TRBV5-1 to TRBJ2-1; no reliable D call. This sequence was found in a man aged 45-65 years in good health. DNA of the CDR3: TGCGCCAGCAGCTTGGAGGTAGTATCCTACAATGAGCAGTTCTTC. This encodes CASSLEVVSYNEQFF.